The present T cell receptor (beta chain) was sequenced within a study of T cell responses to AZD1222 COVID-19 vaccine. The method was immunoSEQ multiplex PCR; TCRdb's version includes in-frame clones alone and lacks a portion of them. The table shows some 200,000 clones, with 90% to 95% occurring only once. Broader study findings: Increases in Spike-specific TCR breadth and depth were seen after two AZD1222 doses. The donor cohort was predominantly white British with a female majority, and clonal diversity may have been underestimated.

On this clone itself: Its target is not known.

The V and J ends lost 0 bases and 6 bases, in that order; junction bases with no gene match: 4. Germline CDR1 reads SGHNT; CDR2 reads YYREEE (reference sequence). The CDR3 runs 15 residues. The material was peripheral blood, obtained on day 0 of AZD1222 vaccination. This chain connects TRBV5-4 to TRBJ2-7; 12 bases are shared with TRBD1. This TCR was recovered from an adult in good health. CDR3 loop: CASSLAGTGGFEQYF. CDR3 nucleotides: TGTGCCAGCAGCTTGGCGGGGACAGGGGGCTTCGAGCAGTACTTC.